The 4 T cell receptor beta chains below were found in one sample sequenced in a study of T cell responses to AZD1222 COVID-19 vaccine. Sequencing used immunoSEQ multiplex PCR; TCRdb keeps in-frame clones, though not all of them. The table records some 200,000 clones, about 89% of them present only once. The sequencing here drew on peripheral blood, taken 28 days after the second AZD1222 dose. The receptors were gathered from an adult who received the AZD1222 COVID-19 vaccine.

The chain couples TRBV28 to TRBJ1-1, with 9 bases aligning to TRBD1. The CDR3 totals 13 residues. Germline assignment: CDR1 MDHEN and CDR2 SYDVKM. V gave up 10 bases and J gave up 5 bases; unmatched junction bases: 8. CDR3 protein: CATTGQGITEAFF. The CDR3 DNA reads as TGTGCCACCACGGGACAGGGAATAACTGAAGCTTTCTTT.

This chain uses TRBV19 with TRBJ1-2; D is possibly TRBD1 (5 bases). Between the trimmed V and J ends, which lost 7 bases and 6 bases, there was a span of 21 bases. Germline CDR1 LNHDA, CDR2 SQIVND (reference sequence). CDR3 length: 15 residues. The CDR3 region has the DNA TGTGCCAGTAAGCGGGGGGGACCTGTCGGGGATGGCTACACCTTC. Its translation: CASKRGGPVGDGYTF.

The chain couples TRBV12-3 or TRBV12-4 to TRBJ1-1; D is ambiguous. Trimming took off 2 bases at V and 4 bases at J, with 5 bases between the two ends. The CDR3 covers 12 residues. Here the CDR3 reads CASSLSVTEAFF. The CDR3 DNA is TGTGCCAGCAGTTTAAGTGTCACTGAAGCTTTCTTT.

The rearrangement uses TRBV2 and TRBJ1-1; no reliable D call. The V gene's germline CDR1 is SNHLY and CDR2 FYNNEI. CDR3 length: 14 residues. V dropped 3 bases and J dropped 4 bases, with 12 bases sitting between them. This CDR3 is CASSDDRVGTEAFF. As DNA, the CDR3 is TGTGCCAGCAGTGATGATCGGGTGGGCACTGAAGCTTTCTTT.